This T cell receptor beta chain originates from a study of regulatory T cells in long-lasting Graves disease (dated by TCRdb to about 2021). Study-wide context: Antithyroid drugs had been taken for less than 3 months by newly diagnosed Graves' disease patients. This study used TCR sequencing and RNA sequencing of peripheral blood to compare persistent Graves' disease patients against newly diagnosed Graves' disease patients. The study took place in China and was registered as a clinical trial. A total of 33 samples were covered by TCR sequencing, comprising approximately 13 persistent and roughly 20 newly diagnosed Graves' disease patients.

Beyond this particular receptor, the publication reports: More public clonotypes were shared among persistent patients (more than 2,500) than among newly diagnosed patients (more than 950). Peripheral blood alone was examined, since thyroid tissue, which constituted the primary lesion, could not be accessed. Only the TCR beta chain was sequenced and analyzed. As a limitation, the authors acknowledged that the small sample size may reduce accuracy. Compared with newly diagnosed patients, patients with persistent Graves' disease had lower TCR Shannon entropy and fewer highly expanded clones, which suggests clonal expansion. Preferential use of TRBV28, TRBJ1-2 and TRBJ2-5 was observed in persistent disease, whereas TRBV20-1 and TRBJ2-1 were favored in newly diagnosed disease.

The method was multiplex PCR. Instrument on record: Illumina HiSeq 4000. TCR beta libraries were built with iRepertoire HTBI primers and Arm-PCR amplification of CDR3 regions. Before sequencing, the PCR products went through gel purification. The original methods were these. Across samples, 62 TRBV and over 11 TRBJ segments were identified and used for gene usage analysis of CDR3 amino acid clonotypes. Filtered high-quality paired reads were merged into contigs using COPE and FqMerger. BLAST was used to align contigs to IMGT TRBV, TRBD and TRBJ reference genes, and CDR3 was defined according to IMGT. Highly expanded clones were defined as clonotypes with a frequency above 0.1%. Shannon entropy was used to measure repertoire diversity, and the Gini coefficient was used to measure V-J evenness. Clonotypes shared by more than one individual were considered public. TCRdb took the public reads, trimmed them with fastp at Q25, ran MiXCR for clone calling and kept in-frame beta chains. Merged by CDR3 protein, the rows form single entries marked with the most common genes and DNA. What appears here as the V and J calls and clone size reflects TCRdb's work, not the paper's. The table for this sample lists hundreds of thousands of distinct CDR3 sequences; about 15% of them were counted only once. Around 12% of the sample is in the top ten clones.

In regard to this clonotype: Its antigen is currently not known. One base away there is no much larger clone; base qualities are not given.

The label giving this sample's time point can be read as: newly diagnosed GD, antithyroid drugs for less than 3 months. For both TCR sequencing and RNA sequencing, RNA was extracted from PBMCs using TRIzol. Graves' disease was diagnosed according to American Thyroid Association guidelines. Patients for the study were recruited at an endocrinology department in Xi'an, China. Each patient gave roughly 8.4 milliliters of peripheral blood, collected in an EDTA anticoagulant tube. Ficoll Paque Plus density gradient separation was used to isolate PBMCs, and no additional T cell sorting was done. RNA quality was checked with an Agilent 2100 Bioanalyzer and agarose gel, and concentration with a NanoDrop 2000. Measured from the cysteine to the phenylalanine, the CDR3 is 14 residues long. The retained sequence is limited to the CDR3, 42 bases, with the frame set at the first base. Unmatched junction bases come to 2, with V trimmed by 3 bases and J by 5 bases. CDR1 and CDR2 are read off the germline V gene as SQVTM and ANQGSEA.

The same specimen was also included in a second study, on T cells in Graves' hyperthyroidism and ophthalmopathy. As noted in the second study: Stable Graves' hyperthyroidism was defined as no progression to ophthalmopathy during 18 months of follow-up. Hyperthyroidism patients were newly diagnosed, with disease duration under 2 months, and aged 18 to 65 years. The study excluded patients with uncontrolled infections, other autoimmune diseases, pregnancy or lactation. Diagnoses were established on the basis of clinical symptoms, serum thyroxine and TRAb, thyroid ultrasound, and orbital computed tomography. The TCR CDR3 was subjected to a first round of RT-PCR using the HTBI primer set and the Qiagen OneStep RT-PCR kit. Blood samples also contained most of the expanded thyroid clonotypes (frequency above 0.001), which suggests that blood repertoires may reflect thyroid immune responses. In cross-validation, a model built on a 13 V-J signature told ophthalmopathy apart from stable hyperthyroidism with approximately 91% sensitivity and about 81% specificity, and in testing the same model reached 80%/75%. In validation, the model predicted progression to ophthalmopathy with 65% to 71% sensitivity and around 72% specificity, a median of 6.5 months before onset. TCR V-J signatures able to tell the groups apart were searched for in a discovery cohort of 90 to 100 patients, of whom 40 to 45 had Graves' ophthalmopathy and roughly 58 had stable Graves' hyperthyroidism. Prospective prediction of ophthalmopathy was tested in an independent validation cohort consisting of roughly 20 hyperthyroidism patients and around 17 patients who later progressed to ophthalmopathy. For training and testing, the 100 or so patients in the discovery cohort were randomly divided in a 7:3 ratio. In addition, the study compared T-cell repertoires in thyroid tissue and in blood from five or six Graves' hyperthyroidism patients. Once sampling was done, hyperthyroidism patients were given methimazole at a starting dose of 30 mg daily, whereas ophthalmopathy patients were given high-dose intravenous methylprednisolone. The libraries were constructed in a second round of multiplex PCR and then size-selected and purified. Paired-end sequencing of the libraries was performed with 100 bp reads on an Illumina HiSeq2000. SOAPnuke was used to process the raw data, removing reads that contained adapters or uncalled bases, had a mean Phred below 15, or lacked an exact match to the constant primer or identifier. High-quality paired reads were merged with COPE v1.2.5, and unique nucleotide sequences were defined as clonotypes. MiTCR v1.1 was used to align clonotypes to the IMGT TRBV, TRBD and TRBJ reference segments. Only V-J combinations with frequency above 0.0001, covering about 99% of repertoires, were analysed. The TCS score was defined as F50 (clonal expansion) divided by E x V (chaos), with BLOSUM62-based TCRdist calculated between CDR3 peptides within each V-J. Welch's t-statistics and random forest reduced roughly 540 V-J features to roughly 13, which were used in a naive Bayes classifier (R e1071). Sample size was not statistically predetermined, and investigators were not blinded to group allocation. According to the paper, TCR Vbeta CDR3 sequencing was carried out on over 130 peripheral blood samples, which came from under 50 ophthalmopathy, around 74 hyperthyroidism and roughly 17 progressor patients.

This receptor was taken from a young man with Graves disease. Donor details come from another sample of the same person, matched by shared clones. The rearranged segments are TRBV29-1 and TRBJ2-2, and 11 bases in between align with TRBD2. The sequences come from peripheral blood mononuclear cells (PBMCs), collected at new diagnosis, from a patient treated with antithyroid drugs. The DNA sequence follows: TGCAGCGTTGATAGCGGGAGGGGTACCGGGGAGCTGTTTTTT. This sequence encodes CSVDSGRGTGELFF.